A single sample is the source of the 19 T cell receptor beta chains below, sequenced in a study of vaccination and CD4 T cells after COVID-19. The assay that was used to sequence DNA from cultured CD4+ T cells was the Oncomine TCR Beta short-read assay. TCRdb reprocessed the PCR reads via MiXCR and lists one record per CDR3 protein. Of over 6,500 distinct CDR3 sequences listed, around 18% are singletons. For these receptors, no antigen is known. Treatment given: approximately nine-day PBMC culture with coronavirus spike peptide pools or control peptides (ViraFEST assay). Sequences were derived from CD4+ T cells from blood, cultured in vitro, sampled after SARS-CoV-2 vaccination. The receptors derive from a human donor who had recovered from COVID-19.

J is TRBJ2-3 and V is TRBV5-1, with 9 bases identical to TRBD1. Germline assignment: CDR1 SGHRS and CDR2 YFSETQ. There are 16 residues in the CDR3. V lost 4 bases to trimming and J lost 2 bases; unmatched junction nucleotides: 8. The CDR3 spells CASSAQGTGLTDTQYF. The CDR3 DNA sequence: TGCGCCAGCAGCGCCCAAGGGACAGGGCTCACAGATACGCAGTATTTT.

This clonotype was seen more than once but under ten times. This chain connects TRBV11-3 to TRBJ1-1; tentative D call: TRBD1 (5 bases). The V end was cut by 7 bases, the J end by 0 bases, with 9 bases between. CDR3 length equals 13 residues. Germline V gene sequence: CDR1 SGHNT, CDR2 YENEEA. The CDR3 is CASTGTVNTEAFF. The DNA of the CDR3 is TGTGCCAGCACCGGGACGGTGAACACTGAAGCTTTCTTT.

This clonotype is deemed medium-sized. V gene TRBV7-8 combines with J gene TRBJ1-2, with a possible D match to TRBD1 (5 bases). V gave up 1 base and J gave up 4 bases, with 10 bases separating them. Germline CDR1 reads SGHVS; CDR2 reads FQNEAQ. The CDR3 is made up of 14 amino acids. The CDR3, as DNA: TGTGCCAGCAGCTTAGGTGGGGCCTCCTATGGCTACACCTTC. Its translation is CASSLGGASYGYTF.

The chain couples TRBV7-9 to TRBJ2-3, with D perhaps given as TRBD1 or TRBD2 (5 bases each). CDR1 is SEHNR, CDR2 FQNEAQ, per germline (reference sequence). CDR3 length: 14 residues. V lost 5 bases, J lost 4 bases, and 13 bases lay in between. The CDR3 region is CASSPGALPDTQYF. The CDR3 bases are TGTGCCAGCAGCCCCGGGGCCCTCCCAGATACGCAGTATTTT.

This sequence joins TRBV7-2 and TRBJ1-2; no clear D gene. The V gene's germline CDR1 is SGHTA and CDR2 FQGNSA. Trimming left V 5 bases short and J 6 bases short, with 22 bases between. CDR3 length: 16 residues. CDR3 sequence: CASSGPRQATLHGYTF. The CDR3 nucleotides read TGTGCCAGCAGCGGGCCCAGGCAGGCGACCCTTCATGGCTACACCTTC. Combining the CDR3 with reference TRBV7-2 and TRBJ1-2 gives the whole variable domain GAGVSQSPSNKVTEKGKDVELRCDPISGHTALYWYRQSLGQGLEFLIYFQGNSAPDKSGLPSDRFSAERTGGSVSTLTIQRTQQEDSAVYLCASSGPRQATLHGYTFGSGTRLTVV.

This clonotype was counted a few times. The chain is built from TRBV18 and TRBJ2-5, with TRBD1 as a possible D gene (7 bases). This CDR3 contains 15 residues. In germline, CDR1 is KGHSH, CDR2 LQKENI. The V end lost 0 bases, the J end lost 4 bases, and 12 bases lay between the germline ends. This chain's CDR3 is CASSPPFQGGETQYF. CDR3 sequence (DNA): TGTGCCAGCTCACCACCGTTTCAGGGGGGAGAGACCCAGTACTTC.

J is TRBJ2-7 and V is TRBV6-2 or TRBV6-3; tentative D call: TRBD1 (6 bases). CDR1 is MNHEY, CDR2 SVGEGT, per germline. Trimming pared 7 bases from V and 3 bases from J, leaving 16 bases between. The CDR3 extends over 14 amino acids. The CDR3 region is CASTIGRDNYEQYF. The CDR3, as DNA: TGTGCCAGCACCATCGGCCGGGACAACTACGAGCAGTACTTC.

This clonotype came up a few times. The rearrangement joins TRBV12-3 or TRBV12-4 to TRBJ2-5; 10 positions match TRBD2. Germline trimming cut 5 bases from V and 5 bases from J; bases unmatched to any gene: 8. The CDR3 is 15 residues long. The CDR3 sequence is CASSPLAGEGETQYF. The CDR3 DNA reads as TGTGCCAGCAGTCCCCTAGCGGGAGAAGGGGAGACCCAGTACTTC.

This clonotype was counted a few times. The chain links TRBV20-1 to TRBJ2-1, with D perhaps TRBD2 (6 bases). The germline CDR1 and CDR2 sequences are DFQATT and SNEGSKA (reference sequence). CDR3 size: 14 residues. V dropped 5 bases and J dropped 6 bases, with 17 bases sitting between them. The CDR3 nucleotides are TGCAGTGCTGGCGGGGCTAGCACCTCCAATGAGCAGTTCTTC. Its translation: CSAGGASTSNEQFF.

For this clonotype: This may be a read error: a much more frequent sequence differs by one nucleotide. The rearrangement links TRBV20-1 to TRBJ1-6; D is uncertain. CDR1 is DFQATT, CDR2 SNEGSKA, per germline (reference sequence). The CDR3 loop spans 17 amino acids. This CDR3 is CSAMRPAASSYNSPPHF. CDR3 bases: TGCAGTGCTATGCGTCCGGCGGCGAGCTCCTATAATTCACCCCCCCACTTT.

This clonotype is medium-sized (0.01 to 0.1%) by share. The V and J genes are TRBV10-3 and TRBJ1-2; TRBD1 might be the D (5 bases). Germline CDR1 is ENHRY and CDR2 is SYGVKD. The V end lost 7 bases, the J end lost 4 bases, and 10 bases lay between the germline ends. The length of the CDR3 is 12 residues. The CDR3 region has the DNA TGTGCCATCACTGGGGACGGCTATGGCTACACCTTC. It yields the protein CAITGDGYGYTF.

The chain carries TRBV2 and TRBJ2-5; D is possibly TRBD1 or TRBD2 (5 bases each). Germline V CDR1 and CDR2: SNHLY, FYNNEI. V was cut by 6 bases and J by 0 bases, with 5 bases left in between. The CDR3 totals 12 residues. CDR3 loop: CASRGDQETQYF. In DNA form, the CDR3 reads TGTGCCAGCAGGGGGGACCAAGAGACCCAGTACTTC.

At least ten counts were recorded for this clonotype. V and J are TRBV7-9 and TRBJ2-3, with D perhaps assigned TRBD1 or TRBD2 (5 bases each). V dropped 5 bases and J dropped 2 bases, with 14 bases sitting between them. CDR3 size: 15 residues. The germline V gene encodes CDR1 SEHNR and CDR2 FQNEAQ (reference sequence). The CDR3 bases are TGTGCCAGCAGCAGCCCGGGACCATTCACAGATACGCAGTATTTT. Its translation is CASSSPGPFTDTQYF. Variable domain in full (rest from reference TRBV7-9 and TRBJ2-3): DTGVSQNPRHKITKRGQNVTFRCDPISEHNRLYWYRQTLGQGPEFLTYFQNEAQLEKSRLLSDRFSAERPKGSFSTLEIQRTEQGDSAMYLCASSSPGPFTDTQYFGPGTRLTVL.

The gene calls are TRBV14 and TRBJ2-3; 12 bases fit TRBD2. The CDR3 loop spans 18 amino acids. V gave up 0 bases and J gave up 3 bases; unmatched junction bases: 7. Germline loops: CDR1 SGHDN, CDR2 FVKESK. The CDR3 protein is CASSQDYWTSGITDTQYF. The CDR3 DNA is TGTGCCAGCAGCCAAGATTATTGGACTAGCGGGATTACAGATACGCAGTATTTT.

This clonotype was counted between two and nine times. This chain uses TRBV5-5 with TRBJ2-5; D remains unclear. This CDR3 comprises 12 residues. Germline CDR1 and CDR2: SGHKS and YYEKEE (reference sequence). Deletions cut 0 bases from V and 4 bases from J, with 4 bases between. CDR3 nucleotide sequence: TGTGCCAGCAGCTTGGATGTAGAGACCCAGTACTTC. Translating gives CASSLDVETQYF. The full variable domain, with the rest looked up from reference TRBV5-5 and TRBJ2-5, is DAGVTQSPTHLIKTRGQQVTLRCSPISGHKSVSWYQQVLGQGPQFIFQYYEKEERGRGNFPDRFSARQFPNYSSELNVNALLLGDSALYLCASSLDVETQYFGPGTRLLVL.

This clonotype is termed medium-sized. V is TRBV29-1 and J is TRBJ1-1; 9 nucleotides agree with TRBD1. The germline V gene has CDR1 SQVTM and CDR2 ANQGSEA. The CDR3 length is 14 residues. V was pared by 5 bases and J by 12 bases, with 16 bases of the junction left unmatched. CDR3 nucleotides: TGCAGCGTTTTCGGTAATCCGGGACAGGGCATAACTTTCTTT. Translating it yields CSVFGNPGQGITFF.

The V call is TRBV6-2 or TRBV6-3, the J call TRBJ2-6, with 11 nucleotides matching TRBD2. The germline V gene encodes CDR1 MNHEY and CDR2 SVGEGT. The CDR3 spans 17 residues. J gave up 0 bases and V 6 bases, and 4 bases lay outside the gene matches. In DNA form, the CDR3 reads TGTGCCAGCAGACTAGCGGGGGTCCTCTCTGGGGCCAACGTCCTGACTTTC. Protein product: CASRLAGVLSGANVLTF.

The gene calls are TRBV20-1 and TRBJ2-1; 7 bases map to TRBD2. Germline CDR1 reads DFQATT; CDR2 reads SNEGSKA (reference sequence). CDR3 length: 15 residues. V was pared by 5 bases and J by 4 bases, with 11 bases of the junction left unmatched. DNA of the CDR3: TGCAGTGCTCCCAACCCGGGACTATCTTACAATGAGCAGTTCTTC. This sequence encodes CSAPNPGLSYNEQFF.

The chain uses TRBV6-4 and TRBJ2-1, with D perhaps TRBD1 (6 bases). CDR3 length: 13 amino acids. Germline values: CDR1 MRHNA, CDR2 SNTAGT. Trimming took off 5 bases at V and 8 bases at J, with 13 bases between the two ends. The DNA of the CDR3 is TGTGCCAGCAGTCCTGGGGGCGTGGATGAGCAGTTCTTC. This encodes CASSPGGVDEQFF.